This TCR beta chain was captured in a study of CD8 T cells in ankylosing spondylitis. Study-wide findings and caveats: The study looked at matched synovial fluid samples from ankylosing spondylitis patients. Disease-linked clones were reported to be significantly enriched there. Characteristic of ankylosing spondylitis blood, it appeared, was a TCR beta motif comprising eight highly homologous variants. As for the disease-linked clones, they showed a CD8+ phenotype and occurred at relatively low frequencies in peripheral blood. Past studies reported some motif variants in reactive arthritis synovial fluid and blood.

TCRdb reprocessed the 5' RACE reads with MiXCR, giving one entry per CDR3 protein. The sample lists 800,000 to 900,000 distinct CDR3 sequences; about 12% were seen once. Note on this clonotype: Its cognate antigen is unknown.

V was shortened by 2 bases and J by 7 bases, with 20 bases between the two germline ends. Germline loops: CDR1 DFQATT, CDR2 SNEGSKA (reference sequence). The CDR3 is made up of 15 amino acids. This chain connects TRBV20-1 to TRBJ1-1; D is perhaps TRBD1 (6 bases). The receptor comes from a male donor with ankylosing spondylitis. The sample was blood, either unsorted or a sorted T cell fraction (not recorded which). The CDR3 is CSARSPLAGALEAFF. The CDR3 nucleotides are TGCAGTGCTAGATCCCCCTTGGCAGGGGCCCTTGAAGCTTTCTTT.